These T cell receptor beta chains were read from a single sample in a study of beta chain features in type 1 diabetes. Method: immunoSEQ multiplex PCR; TCRdb's copy keeps in-frame clones and lacks some. The repertoire includes roughly 500,000 clones, 25% to 35% of them detected once, and about 0.06% sits in the top ten. The sample was naive CD4+ T cells from blood. The receptors stem from a man between 18 and 35 years old in good health. Both conserved end residues are part of each CDR3.

TRBJ1-4,TRBV25-1,CASSVTQGKLFF
TRBJ2-3,TRBV5-1,CASSEGPEPDTQYF
TRBJ2-1,TRBV9,CASSVRRANNEQFF
TRBJ2-1,TRBV19,CATQLRNEQFF
TRBJ1-5,TRBV7-2,CASSLTNTVQPQHF
TRBJ2-5,TRBV5-4,CASSPRGGGFVETQYF
TRBJ2-5,TRBV29-1,CSGQGLETQYF
TRBJ1-4,TRBV29-1,CSVERRGNEKLFF
TRBJ2-7,TRBV30,CAWKAPGTMSSYEQYF
TRBJ2-1,TRBV27,CASSFLDRVDNEQFF
TRBJ2-7,TRBV7-9,CASSSTGTTLYF
TRBJ2-7,TRBV30,CAWSVLSGQHEQYF
TRBJ2-1,TRBV19,CASSKGQGFYNEQFF
TRBJ2-3,TRBV15,CATSTRRGRPTQYF
TRBJ2-1,TRBV30,CAWSGVERPFF
TRBJ2-3,TRBV9,CASSGGTWADTQYF
TRBJ2-5,TRBV6-5,CASMARETQYF
TRBJ2-7,TRBV6-5,CASSRDRTHEQYF
TRBJ1-1,TRBV6-6,CASSPPITEAFF
TRBJ2-3,TRBV20-1,CSAESTDTQYF
TRBJ1-2,TRBV7-9,CASRSTGVIDGYTF
TRBJ2-5,TRBV13,CASSRARPGQLQETQYF
TRBJ2-1,TRBV29-1,CSVGREAYYNEQFF
TRBJ2-3,TRBV4-2,CASSQDPGGTGLRDTQYF
TRBJ2-7,TRBV2,CASSEAEGHGIGEQYF
TRBJ1-1,TRBV29-1,CSVEDRLKTEAFF
TRBJ2-7,TRBV20-1,CSAMKQSEQYF
TRBJ1-2,TRBV7-2,CASSLVTQDGGYTF
TRBJ2-5,TRBV29-1,CSARDRGPFETQYF
TRBJ2-5,TRBV29-1,CSVGGAGTQETQYF
TRBJ2-7,TRBV10-3,CAISRQVYEQYF
TRBJ2-6,TRBV30,CAWNRESGANVLTF
TRBJ2-5,TRBV2,CASSEGRDRETQYF
TRBJ2-2,TRBV9,CASSFHREAGELFF
TRBJ2-1,TRBV4-2,CASSQDRTATYNEQFF
TRBJ2-7,TRBV7-2,CASSLGTAVSYEQYF
TRBJ2-2,TRBV29-1,CSVHSGSGGTGELFF
TRBJ2-5,TRBV7-2,CASSRGVAGGPEETQYF
TRBJ2-7,TRBV5-1,CASSWGTANEQYF
TRBJ2-4,TRBV9,CASSGTVKNIQYF
TRBJ1-2,TRBV29-1,CSLYGGSYYGYTF
TRBJ2-7,TRBV7-2,CASSRGQAPQRYEQYF
TRBJ2-5,TRBV10-3,CAISESIPGARETQYF
TRBJ2-1,TRBV4-2,CASSKTGTSISYNEQFF
TRBJ2-5,TRBV30,CAWSVTVGTQYF
TRBJ1-5,TRBV6-1,CASTPVGQPLSQHF
TRBJ2-1,TRBV14,CASSQVLRPHQPHEQFF
TRBJ2-5,TRBV5-4,CASSFGTAQETQYF
TRBJ2-1,TRBV4-2,CASSQDGTVAYNEQFF